The source of this TCR beta chain is a study of T cells in Graves' hyperthyroidism and ophthalmopathy. General study points: Blood also carried most thyroid clonotypes expanded above 0.001.

Authors of the study amplified TCR beta CDR3 regions from RNA transcripts. The HTBI primer set was used in a first-round RT-PCR of the TCR CDR3. TCRdb re-called the multiplex PCR reads with MiXCR, one entry per CDR3 protein. The sample has hundreds of thousands of distinct CDR3 sequences, more than 11% seen once. Germline CDR1 LGHNA, CDR2 YSLEER. Trimming cost V 0 bases and J 6 bases, with 5 bases left between them. This CDR3 region has 13 residues. This clonotype was found many times. Antigen specificity is unknown. The chain employs TRBV4-3 and TRBJ1-4; D not resolved. The material sequenced was blood. The receptor comes from a woman younger than 45 with Graves' hyperthyroidism that later progressed to Graves' ophthalmopathy. CDR3 DNA: TGCGCCAGCAGCCAAGATAGCGATGAAAAACTGTTTTTT. Amino acid sequence: CASSQDSDEKLFF.